A single sample is the source of the 22 T cell receptor beta chains below, sequenced in a study of shared clonotypes between healthy human individuals. Method: immunoSEQ multiplex PCR; TCRdb's copy keeps in-frame clones and lacks some. The sample carries about 2 million clones, approximately 95% recorded once. Naive CD8 cells comprised CD45RO-negative, CCR7-positively selected cells, excluding terminally differentiated effector memory CD45RA+ cells. The specimen was naive CD8+ T cells sorted from blood. These receptors were obtained from a man aged 18 to 29 in good health.

A remark on this clone: Other nucleotide sequences from this sample produce the same CDR3. This sequence joins TRBV1 and TRBJ1-4. TRBV1 is designated a pseudogene. The CDR3 is made up of 15 amino acids. The DNA of the CDR3 is TGCACAAGCAGCCAAGATCGGTCCAACCCAGAAAAACTGTTTTTT. This codes for CTSSQDRSNPEKLFF.

The chain has TRBV7-8 and TRBJ2-7, with TRBD2 as a possible D gene (6 bases). CDR1 SGHVS and CDR2 FQNEAQ come from the germline V gene. CDR3 length: 14 residues. V was trimmed by 5 bases and J by 2 bases, leaving 13 bases between them. CDR3 region: CASSRGTATYEQYF. In DNA, the CDR3 is TGTGCCAGCAGCCGCGGGACGGCCACCTACGAGCAGTACTTC.

The chain is built from TRBV28 and TRBJ2-7, with 9 bases aligning to TRBD1. Per germline, CDR1 MDHEN and CDR2 SYDVKM. V gave up 3 bases and J gave up 6 bases; unmatched junction bases: 6. CDR3 size: 14 residues. The DNA for the CDR3 is TGTGCCAGCAGTTTTCACAGGGGGCCTGTCGAGCAGTACTTC. Amino acids: CASSFHRGPVEQYF.

CDR3 in amino acids: CASRELREAFF. In nucleotides, the CDR3 is TGTGCCAGCAGAGAGTTGCGTGAAGCTTTCTTT. J is TRBJ1-1 and V is TRBV6-1; the D is unclear. V was cut by 6 bases and J by 7 bases, with 9 bases left in between. The CDR3 is 11 residues long. Per the germline V gene, CDR1 is MNHNS and CDR2 is SASEGT.

The chain recombines TRBV6-5 with TRBJ2-7; no definite D call. The germline CDR1 and CDR2 sequences are MNHEY and SVGAGI. V was clipped by 5 bases and J by 2 bases, with 13 bases between them. The CDR3 spans 14 residues. CDR3 protein: CASSPRWLTYEQYF. The CDR3 DNA reads TGTGCCAGCAGTCCGCGGTGGCTGACCTACGAGCAGTACTTC.

The gene calls are TRBV27 and TRBJ2-1; no firm D call. Trimming left V 3 bases short and J 5 bases short, with 8 bases between. Germline values: CDR1 MNHEY, CDR2 SMNVEV (reference sequence). The CDR3 spans 13 residues. CDR3 sequence: CASSFVGDNEQFF. CDR3 coding DNA: TGTGCCAGCAGTTTTGTTGGGGACAATGAGCAGTTCTTC.

J is TRBJ2-1 and V is TRBV7-9; possibly TRBD2 for D (6 bases). This CDR3 has 16 amino acids. Trimming removed 4 bases at V and 7 bases at J, with 20 bases between. The germline V gene has CDR1 SEHNR and CDR2 FQNEAQ (reference sequence). CDR3 sequence: CASSSSASGVENEQFF. The DNA of the CDR3 is TGTGCCAGCAGCTCAAGTGCTTCGGGGGTGGAAAATGAGCAGTTCTTC.

The chain combines TRBV30 with TRBJ2-5; 7 bases align to TRBD1. With 4 bases clipped from V and 4 bases from J, the junction kept 9 bases outside the gene matches. This CDR3 is built from 14 residues. CDR1 and CDR2 (germline): GTSNPN, SVGIG (reference sequence). CDR3 DNA sequence: TGTGCCTGGACCGACAGGGTCGTGAGAGAGACCCAGTACTTC. Its translation: CAWTDRVVRETQYF.

The chain is built from TRBV29-1 and TRBJ2-7; the match to TRBD2 covers 9 bases. Germline trimming cut 6 bases from V and 2 bases from J; bases unmatched to any gene: 8. Germline-derived CDR1 and CDR2 are SQVTM and ANQGSEA. The CDR3 has 14 amino acids. The CDR3 nucleotides are TGCAGCGTCGCCTTAGGGACTAGCCCCTACGAGCAGTACTTC. The encoded protein is CSVALGTSPYEQYF.

The chain combines TRBV6-5 with TRBJ1-2; D remains unclear. Germline CDR1 and CDR2: MNHEY and SVGAGI. The V end lost 4 bases, the J end lost 4 bases, and 16 bases lay between the germline ends. The CDR3 contains 15 residues. The CDR3 DNA sequence: TGTGCCAGCAGTTCATCAGGAACAGCCCGCTATGGCTACACCTTC. It is translated as CASSSSGTARYGYTF.

The J gene is TRBJ2-2, the V gene TRBV4-3, with 7 bases identical to TRBD2. The J segment lost 1 base and the V segment lost 10 bases, leaving 6 bases of the junction unmatched. In germline, CDR1 is LGHNA, CDR2 YSLEER. The CDR3 consists of 14 residues. CDR3 in DNA: TGCGCCACCCAGAGCGGGGAGAACACCGGGGAGCTGTTTTTT. Protein sequence: CATQSGENTGELFF.

This clone has only one observation. The CDR3 bases are TGCGCCAGCAGCGCGGTCCCCCCGAACACCGGGGAGCTGTTTTTT. It encodes CASSAVPPNTGELFF. The chain is built from TRBV5-1 and TRBJ2-2; D gene uncertain. The ends were cut back, 4 bases at V and 0 bases at J, with 10 bases in the middle. This CDR3 has 15 residues. Germline V CDR1 and CDR2: SGHRS, YFSETQ.

This clone appeared once. Other DNA sequences in the same sample also yield this CDR3. The chain carries TRBV30 and TRBJ1-1; D unclear. The CDR3 has 11 residues. Looked up from germline, CDR1 is GTSNPN and CDR2 is SVGIG (reference sequence). V shed 1 base and J shed 8 bases, with 8 bases lying between them. As DNA, the CDR3 is TGTGCCTGGAGTGAGGGAGGAGAAGCTTTCTTT. Protein: CAWSEGGEAFF.

This clone was recorded only once. J is TRBJ2-7 and V is TRBV5-1; no firm D call. V was cut by 1 base and J by 3 bases, with 11 bases left in between. Germline values: CDR1 SGHRS, CDR2 YFSETQ. There are 14 residues in the CDR3. DNA for the CDR3: TGCGCCAGCAGCTTGAAGGGAAACGGCTACGAGCAGTACTTC. Protein sequence: CASSLKGNGYEQYF.

The chain joins TRBV4-3 to TRBJ2-3; D possibly uses TRBD1 or TRBD2 (5 bases each). Germline values: CDR1 LGHNA, CDR2 YSLEER. The CDR3 sequence is 15 residues long. Trimming removed 0 bases at V and 2 bases at J, with 9 bases between. The CDR3 DNA reads TGCGCCAGCAGCCAAGATAAGGGACCCACAGATACGCAGTATTTT. Translating gives CASSQDKGPTDTQYF.

The V gene is TRBV11-2, the J gene TRBJ2-2; D remains ambiguous. CDR1 is SGHAT and CDR2 is FQNNGV in the germline V gene. V lost 2 bases, J lost 6 bases, and 13 bases lay in between. The CDR3 covers 15 residues. The CDR3 DNA sequence: TGTGCCAGCAGCTTACTATCGTCTGGGTCCGGGGAGCTGTTTTTT. The encoded protein is CASSLLSSGSGELFF.

In its sample, this clone was seen once. The J gene is TRBJ2-5, the V gene TRBV27; a weak D match, TRBD2 (5 bases). The V gene lost 5 bases and the J gene lost 7 bases, with 8 bases spanning the gap. In germline, CDR1 is MNHEY, CDR2 SMNVEV (reference sequence). The CDR3 has 11 residues. The CDR3 nucleotides are TGTGCCAGCAGTCCCCGGGGGACCCAGTACTTC. It translates to CASSPRGTQYF.

The chain recombines TRBV11-2 with TRBJ1-3; no firm D call. Germline V CDR1 and CDR2: SGHAT, FQNNGV. With 0 bases removed from V and 3 bases from J, the gap between germline ends came to 0 bases. The CDR3 is 12 amino acids. The CDR3 region is CASSLDGNTIYF. The CDR3 DNA reads TGTGCCAGCAGCTTAGATGGAAACACCATATATTTT.

The rearrangement links TRBV5-1 to TRBJ2-5; 12 nucleotides match TRBD1. The J call may be in error: the DNA end matches TRBJ2-7 better. The CDR3 totals 14 residues. Per germline, CDR1 SGHRS and CDR2 YFSETQ. The CDR3 bases are TGCGCCAGCAGCACGGGACAGGGGGCTTACGAGCAGTACTTC. This encodes CASSTGQGAYEQYF.

The V call is TRBV27, the J call TRBJ1-1, with 12 bases lining up with TRBD1. CDR3 size: 18 residues. Germline V gene lookup returns CDR1 MNHEY and CDR2 SMNVEV (reference sequence). Trimming took 5 bases from V and 3 from J; bases not matched to a gene: 13. CDR3 in DNA: TGTGCCAGCAGTCCACTTCCGGGACAGGGGGCGCGGGACACTGAAGCTTTCTTT. Its translation is CASSPLPGQGARDTEAFF.

The V call is TRBV4-1, the J call TRBJ2-7, with D possibly TRBD2 on 7 matching bases. This CDR3 has 15 amino acids. Per germline, CDR1 MGHRA and CDR2 YSYEKL. The ends were cut back, 5 bases at V and 2 bases at J, with 16 bases in the middle. The CDR3 sequence: CASSYRGGSTYEQYF. The CDR3 region has the DNA TGCGCCAGCAGCTACCGCGGGGGCTCAACCTACGAGCAGTACTTC.

This chain uses TRBV6-5 with TRBJ1-1; the D gene is possibly TRBD1 (6 bases). The V gene's germline CDR1 is MNHEY and CDR2 SVGAGI. Trimming removed 2 bases at V and 7 bases at J, with 14 bases between. This CDR3 spans 14 amino acids. CDR3 amino acids: CASSYKDSLIEAFF. The CDR3 DNA reads TGTGCCAGCAGTTACAAGGACAGCCTGATTGAAGCTTTCTTT.